Listed here are 21 T cell receptor beta chains from one sample, sequenced in a study of beta chain features in type 1 diabetes. These TCRs' antigens remain unknown. All of the isolated RNA was reverse transcribed, so expressed TCRB transcripts were sequenced. Libraries were prepared by immunoSEQ multiplex PCR; TCRdb keeps only in-frame clonotypes and omits some of them. The sample holds tens of thousands of clones; around 68% are singletons and the top ten take about 4%. Study-wide results and limits: Type 1 diabetes patients had TCRB CDR3s that were shorter (moderately but significantly so) in all four CD4+ subsets.

Input material: Tregs from blood. The receptors shown here come from a young man with type 1 diabetes.

The rearrangement joins TRBV29-1 to TRBJ1-1; possible D gene TRBD1, 6 bases. CDR3 length: 13 residues. Germline lookup yields CDR1 SQVTM and CDR2 ANQGSEA. The ends were cut back, 5 bases at V and 0 bases at J, with 10 bases in the middle. The CDR3 sequence: CSVTGTMNTEAFF. CDR3 nucleotide sequence: TGCAGCGTTACAGGGACCATGAACACTGAAGCTTTCTTT.

The chain carries TRBV5-1 and TRBJ1-2; D ambiguous. CDR3 length equals 14 residues. The V gene's germline CDR1 is SGHRS and CDR2 YFSETQ. The ends were cut back, 2 bases at V and 4 bases at J, with 12 bases in the middle. The CDR3 spells CASSFTAGPYGYTF. The CDR3 bases are TGCGCCAGCAGCTTCACGGCAGGTCCCTATGGCTACACCTTC. The full variable domain, its missing parts supplied by reference TRBV5-1 and TRBJ1-2, is KAGVTQTPRYLIKTRGQQVTLSCSPISGHRSVSWYQQTPGQGLQFLFEYFSETQRNKGNFPGRFSGRQFSNSRSEMNVSTLELGDSALYLCASSFTAGPYGYTFGSGTRLTVV.

The CDR3 coding sequence is TGTGCCAGCAGCGTAGATCGGAGGGTAGGGCGGCAGTACTTC. Its translation: CASSVDRRVGRQYF. The chain carries TRBV9 and TRBJ2-7; weak D call: TRBD2 (6 bases). Germline values: CDR1 SGDLS, CDR2 YYNGEE. This CDR3 contains 14 residues. The germline V and J ends were trimmed by 0 bases and 9 bases, with 16 bases remaining between them.

The chain employs TRBV7-2 and TRBJ1-1; D call uncertain. CDR1 and CDR2 (germline): SGHTA, FQGNSA. The CDR3 is 14 amino acids. The V end was cut by 5 bases, the J end by 0 bases, with 10 bases between. The CDR3 DNA is TGTGCCAGCAGCCTCGCCGTAGTGAACACTGAAGCTTTCTTT. Its protein is CASSLAVVNTEAFF.

This clone has just a few counts. The chain links TRBV30 to TRBJ2-2; D uncertain. V lost 3 bases to trimming and J lost 8 bases, with 13 bases between them. Germline V gene sequence: CDR1 GTSNPN, CDR2 SVGIG (reference sequence). This CDR3 has 13 residues. CDR3 nucleotides: TGTGCCTGGAGCCTCGGTCGGTTTGGGGAGCTGTTTTTT. Protein sequence: CAWSLGRFGELFF.

The chain has TRBV5-4 and TRBJ2-3, with 8 bases identical to TRBD1. V gave up 2 bases and J gave up 2 bases; unmatched junction bases: 4. CDR1 and CDR2 (germline): SGHNT, YYREEE (reference sequence). The CDR3 sequence is 15 residues long. As DNA, the CDR3 is TGTGCCAGCAGCTTCCAGGGGGCTTACACAGATACGCAGTATTTT. It is translated as CASSFQGAYTDTQYF.

This clone was found once. The chain is built from TRBV7-2 and TRBJ1-2, with D perhaps matching TRBD1 (5 bases). V lost 2 bases, J lost 6 bases, and 10 bases lay in between. This CDR3 has 13 amino acids. Germline-derived CDR1 and CDR2 are SGHTA and FQGNSA. The CDR3 here is CASSLSPGNGYTF. CDR3 coding DNA: TGTGCCAGCAGCTTATCCCCAGGGAATGGCTACACCTTC.

This chain joins TRBV27 and TRBJ1-5; TRBD1 is a possible D gene (5 bases). The CDR3 spans 13 residues. The germline V gene encodes CDR1 MNHEY and CDR2 SMNVEV (reference sequence). Trimming shortened V by 3 bases and J by 7 bases, and 10 bases separated the two germline ends. The CDR3 DNA reads TGTGCCAGCAGTTTCAGGGCAGGCCAGCCCCAGCATTTT. Its protein product is CASSFRAGQPQHF.

V and J are TRBV10-3 and TRBJ2-7; TRBD2 matches at 15 bases. The CDR3 extends over 16 amino acids. The germline V gene encodes CDR1 ENHRY and CDR2 SYGVKD. V shed 4 bases and J 6 bases; nucleotides not matched to a gene: 7. CDR3 amino acids: CAISVGLAGGRGEQYF. Written as DNA, the CDR3 is TGTGCCATCAGTGTCGGACTAGCGGGAGGGCGGGGCGAGCAGTACTTC.

The V call is TRBV28, the J call TRBJ2-1; TRBD2 aligns across 8 bases. Unmatched junction bases numbered 9, after V lost 8 bases and J lost 6 bases. The CDR3 extends over 14 amino acids. The germline CDR1 and CDR2 sequences are MDHEN and SYDVKM. The CDR3 spells CASCSGSFPNEQFF. The DNA for the CDR3 is TGTGCCAGCTGCAGCGGGAGTTTTCCCAATGAGCAGTTCTTC.

The chain couples TRBV11-2 to TRBJ2-7; 9 nucleotides line up with TRBD1. Looked up from germline, CDR1 is SGHAT and CDR2 is FQNNGV. The J segment lost 1 base and the V segment lost 3 bases, leaving 7 bases of the junction unmatched. CDR3 length: 16 amino acids. The CDR3 coding sequence is TGTGCCAGCAGCTTCTCTTGGGACAGGGTATCCTACGAGCAGTACTTC. It codes for CASSFSWDRVSYEQYF.

V is TRBV5-6 and J is TRBJ2-7, with 7 nucleotides matching TRBD1. The V and J ends lost 2 bases and 2 bases, in that order; junction bases with no gene match: 4. The CDR3 contains 14 residues. CDR1 is SGHDT and CDR2 is YYEEEE in the germline V gene. The CDR3 region has the DNA TGTGCCAGCAGCTTCTTTGACAGGGCCTACGAGCAGTACTTC. Amino acid sequence: CASSFFDRAYEQYF.

V is TRBV11-2 and J is TRBJ2-7, with D perhaps matching TRBD2 (6 bases). Germline CDR1 SGHAT, CDR2 FQNNGV. CDR3 size: 13 residues. Trimming took off 4 bases at V and 4 bases at J, with 11 bases between the two ends. As DNA, the CDR3 is TGTGCCAGCAGCTCTATTGGAGGGTACGAGCAGTACTTC. Its translation is CASSSIGGYEQYF.

The rearrangement joins TRBV19 to TRBJ1-5; D ambiguous. Germline V gene sequence: CDR1 LNHDA, CDR2 SQIVND (reference sequence). V shed 8 bases and J shed 0 bases, with 17 bases lying between them. The CDR3 covers 16 residues. The CDR3 sequence: CASGRLPYNSNQPQHF. The CDR3 coding sequence is TGTGCCAGTGGGAGACTACCCTACAATAGCAATCAGCCCCAGCATTTT.

The table lists this clone with a few counts. This sequence joins TRBV6-1 and TRBJ1-5; 7 bases map to TRBD1. Germline V gene data show CDR1 as MNHNS and CDR2 as SASEGT. Unmatched junction bases numbered 1, after V lost 3 bases and J lost 5 bases. CDR3 length: 13 amino acids. CDR3 bases: TGTGCCAGCAGTGATGACAGGGATCAGCCCCAGCATTTT. It encodes CASSDDRDQPQHF.

V is TRBV7-8 and J is TRBJ1-5; D not certain. The germline gives CDR1 SGHVS, CDR2 FQNEAQ. The ends were cut back, 5 bases at V and 4 bases at J, with 12 bases in the middle. CDR3 size: 14 residues. The CDR3 region is CASSPPGNNQPQHF. The CDR3 DNA reads TGTGCCAGCAGCCCGCCGGGGAATAATCAGCCCCAGCATTTT.

The chain is built from TRBV10-3 and TRBJ1-5; weak D call: TRBD1 (5 bases). The ends were cut back, 6 bases at V and 9 bases at J, with 18 bases in the middle. Germline CDR1 reads ENHRY; CDR2 reads SYGVKD. The CDR3 consists of 14 residues. CDR3 nucleotides: TGTGCCATCAGCGGGGGGGAGGGAGGCCGGCCCCAGCATTTT. This codes for CAISGGEGGRPQHF.

In this sample, this clone turned up once. V is TRBV7-9 and J is TRBJ2-7, with 7 bases matching TRBD1. Germline lookup yields CDR1 SEHNR and CDR2 FQNEAQ (reference sequence). With V trimmed by 5 bases and J by 5 bases, 3 bases remained unmatched. The CDR3 consists of 12 residues. The CDR3 nucleotides read TGTGCCAGCAGCCTAACAGGGGACGAGCAGTACTTC. Residues: CASSLTGDEQYF.

This clone has just a few counts. The V gene is TRBV11-2, the J gene TRBJ1-1; tentative D call: TRBD1 (6 bases). The CDR3 is made up of 17 amino acids. The germline V gene has CDR1 SGHAT and CDR2 FQNNGV. Trimming took off 5 bases at V and 2 bases at J, with 21 bases between the two ends. DNA for the CDR3: TGTGCCAGCAGCCGTGCTACAGGGTCTCGCTACAACACTGAAGCTTTCTTT. It yields the protein CASSRATGSRYNTEAFF.

This clone was seen a handful of times. The chain links TRBV5-1 to TRBJ2-1; possible D gene TRBD2, 5 bases. Per germline, CDR1 SGHRS and CDR2 YFSETQ. Deletions cut 3 bases from V and 0 bases from J, with 13 bases between. CDR3 length: 16 amino acids. CDR3 DNA sequence: TGCGCCAGCAGCTCTTACTATGGGAGCTCCTACAATGAGCAGTTCTTC. It yields the protein CASSSYYGSSYNEQFF.

The rearrangement links TRBV28 to TRBJ1-5, with D maybe TRBD1 (6 bases). Germline CDR1 and CDR2: MDHEN and SYDVKM. CDR3 length equals 11 residues. V was cut by 10 bases and J by 14 bases, with 18 bases left in between. DNA for the CDR3: TGTGCCACTGGCCGGGGGGCGTGGGAGCATTTT. It codes for CATGRGAWEHF.